The present T cell receptor beta chain was sequenced within a study of T-cell memory formation after mild COVID-19. TCRdb recomputed calls from the 5' RACE reads with MiXCR, one row per CDR3 protein. This sample has tens of thousands of distinct CDR3 sequences; roughly 11% occur once, and the top ten carry 25% to 35%. This clonotype occurred many times. Sequenced sample: PBMCs or a T cell subset sorted from them (not recorded which). This receptor was obtained from a man aged 18 to 35 who had mild COVID-19 (a few samples of this study predate the infection). Cell type and time point are not known.

In nucleotides, the CDR3 is TGTGCCAGCAGCCAAGATACAGGAAACACCATATATTTT. It yields the protein CASSQDTGNTIYF. J is TRBJ1-3 and V is TRBV4-2; D gene uncertain. Germline values: CDR1 LGHNA, CDR2 YNFKEQ. V was trimmed by 0 bases and J by 4 bases, leaving 4 bases between them. This CDR3 is 13 amino acids long.